The subject of this entry is one T cell receptor beta chain. This sample stems from a study of shared clonotypes between healthy human individuals. Deep-level settings were used for running the assay. Clones were sequenced by immunoSEQ multiplex PCR, and TCRdb holds only the in-frame ones, with some missing. The table has fewer than 550,000 clones, 60% to 80% seen once; the top ten hold 12%. J was trimmed by 2 bases and V by 5 bases; bases with no gene match: 13. This CDR3 has 17 residues. The V gene's germline CDR1 is SGHVS and CDR2 FNYEAQ. This sequence originates from a woman in her forties in good health. Some clones in this sample may be carry-over from other donors' samples. The sequenced sample consisted of PBMCs. The chain employs TRBV7-6 and TRBJ1-1; 8 bases match TRBD1. This CDR3 reads CASSRGQGARGNTEAFF. CDR3 nucleotides: TGTGCCAGCAGCCGAGGGCAGGGGGCGCGGGGAAACACTGAAGCTTTCTTT.